This TCR beta chain was observed in a study of T cell repertoires in cytomegalovirus infection. Study at large: CMV infection and matching HLA type were both indicated by public TCR beta signatures. Study-level results: Totalled public TCR beta family frequency picked out people who carried CMV plus the relevant HLA. HLA-C-restricted CMV clonotypes gave the most frequent clonotype in two of eight donors.

Using its own MiXCR run on the reads, TCRdb lists one record per CDR3 protein. The sample contains about 740,000 distinct CDR3 sequences, roughly a third of which appear only once. Germline V gene data show CDR1 as MNHEY and CDR2 as SVGEGT. The V end was cut by 2 bases, the J end by 0 bases, with 8 bases between. The CDR3 has 15 amino acids. Of note for this clonotype: Its antigen is as yet unknown.

The specimen was PBMCs. The sequence was obtained from a human donor in good health (CMV status not recorded). Some clones in this sample may be carry-over from other donors' samples. The rearrangement uses TRBV6-2 or TRBV6-3 and TRBJ2-1; D is ambiguous. Here the CDR3 DNA reads TGTGCCAGCAGTTACAGTAGCTTCTCCTACAATGAGCAGTTCTTC. Protein: CASSYSSFSYNEQFF.